This TCR beta chain was documented in a study of shared clonotypes between healthy human individuals. This clone was counted only a few times. Sequencing used immunoSEQ multiplex PCR; TCRdb keeps in-frame clones, though not all of them. Of over 850,000 clones in the sample, around 78% were seen once. V shed 1 base and J shed 4 bases, with 13 bases lying between them. Germline CDR1 LGHNA, CDR2 YSLEER. The CDR3 is made up of 15 amino acids. The TCR sequence derives from a man aged 18 to 29 in good health. Some clones in this sample may be carry-over from other donors' samples. The sequencing sample was made of memory CD4+ T cells from PBMCs. Stated subset: CD45RA-negative fraction. This chain connects TRBV4-3 to TRBJ1-1; unclear D gene. For the CDR3, the DNA is TGCGCCAGCAGCCAAGGAGGAGGAGGGCCCACTGAAGCTTTCTTT. This gives the protein CASSQGGGGPTEAFF.